These 30 T cell receptor beta chains came from one sample sequenced in a study of CXCR3-negative and CXCR3-positive naive CD8 T cells. Their antigens remain unidentified. General study points: Compared with CXCR3-negative naive cells, CXCR3-positive naive cells showed more hydrophobic TRB CDR3s.

5' RACE with UMI labels generated the TRB cDNA libraries. TCRdb re-called the 5' RACE reads, yielding one record per CDR3 amino acid sequence without DNA. The listing contains 95,000 to 100,000 distinct CDR3 sequences. Source material: naive CXCR3+ CD8+ T cells from blood. Subset specified: CD45RO-CCR7+CD27+CD95- naive CD8+ T cells expressing CXCR3 (TNR3+). These receptors all come from a human donor in good health. Some clones in this sample may be carry-over from other donors' samples.

This chain joins TRBV21-1 and TRBJ2-3; the D gene TCRdb calls, TRBD1, cannot be checked with no DNA. TRBV21-1 is assigned pseudogene status. This CDR3 is 16 amino acids long. The CDR3: CASSKLRGATTDTQYF.

The chain employs TRBV29-1 and TRBJ2-1; the TCRdb D gene call, TRBD1, has no DNA to confirm it. The V gene's germline CDR1 is SQVTM and CDR2 ANQGSEA. The CDR3 contains 11 residues. CDR3: CSAPYGNEQFF.

The chain combines TRBV4-3 with TRBJ1-3; as DNA is missing, the TRBD1 call by TCRdb cannot be tested. This CDR3 region has 16 residues. Germline V gene sequence: CDR1 LGHNA, CDR2 YSLEER. The CDR3 sequence: CASSQDAPDSGNTIYF.

This chain links TRBV27 with TRBJ1-2. CDR1 and CDR2 (germline): MNHEY, SMNVEV (reference sequence). This CDR3 contains 14 residues. CDR3 sequence: CASSLSPYNYGYTF.

The chain employs TRBV6-2 or TRBV6-3 and TRBJ2-7. The CDR3 runs to 13 residues. Germline V gene lookup returns CDR1 MNHEY and CDR2 SVGEGT. CDR3: CASRTRGNYEQYF.

The chain couples TRBV19 to TRBJ2-1. The germline gives CDR1 LNHDA, CDR2 SQIVND (reference sequence). The CDR3 contains 12 residues. The CDR3 reads CASSPSLNEQFF.

The CDR3 spells CASSLAIGGSNEQFF. The rearrangement links TRBV7-9 to TRBJ2-1; TCRdb calls TRBD2, which cannot be checked without DNA. Looked up from germline, CDR1 is SEHNR and CDR2 is FQNEAQ (reference sequence). This CDR3 comprises 15 residues.

V usage is TRBV9 and J usage is TRBJ2-1; lacking DNA, the TRBD2 call made by TCRdb goes unchecked. The CDR3 is made up of 16 amino acids. CDR1 is SGDLS, CDR2 YYNGEE, per germline. CDR3 in amino acids: CASSVGLAGGYGEQFF.

The chain employs TRBV4-3 and TRBJ2-1; there is no DNA to check the TCRdb D call of TRBD2. The CDR3 consists of 15 residues. From germline, CDR1 is LGHNA and CDR2 YSLEER. The CDR3 here is CASSQERGDYNEQFF.

This sequence joins TRBV20-1 and TRBJ1-1; there is no DNA to check the TCRdb D call of TRBD1. Germline loops: CDR1 DFQATT, CDR2 SNEGSKA (reference sequence). The CDR3 runs to 16 residues. CDR3 region: CSARDRYRVLNTEAFF.

V and J are TRBV7-8 and TRBJ1-2. The CDR3 is made up of 14 amino acids. CDR1 and CDR2 (germline): SGHVS, FQNEAQ. The CDR3 loop is CASSLGATAYGYTF.

The V and J genes are TRBV7-3 and TRBJ2-5; absent DNA, TCRdb's TRBD2 call cannot be checked. The CDR3 is 15 amino acids. In germline, CDR1 is SGHTA, CDR2 FQGTGA. CDR3 sequence: CASSIGAGAQETQYF.

V gene TRBV27 combines with J gene TRBJ2-1; TCRdb's assignment of TRBD2 cannot be checked, as there is no DNA. The germline V gene has CDR1 MNHEY and CDR2 SMNVEV (reference sequence). The CDR3 is made up of 15 amino acids. CDR3 region: CASGTSGGWINEQFF.

The rearrangement links TRBV10-1 to TRBJ2-3; TCRdb's D call, TRBD2, is unchecked because there is no DNA. Germline assignment: CDR1 WNHNN and CDR2 SYGVQD (reference sequence). The CDR3 contains 16 residues. CDR3 loop: CASSPSGGSFTDTQYF.

The chain joins TRBV7-9 to TRBJ2-6; TCRdb outputs TRBD1, but without DNA this stays unchecked. This CDR3 region has 16 residues. The germline gives CDR1 SEHNR, CDR2 FQNEAQ (reference sequence). The CDR3 sequence: CASSWVRGPGANVLTF.

The chain carries TRBV27 and TRBJ1-2; absent DNA, TCRdb's TRBD1 call cannot be checked. The CDR3 consists of 13 residues. Germline CDR1 reads MNHEY; CDR2 reads SMNVEV (reference sequence). CDR3 protein: CASSFRGRNGYTF.

The chain couples TRBV29-1 to TRBJ2-7; checking the TCRdb D call of TRBD2 is not possible without DNA. This CDR3 is built from 12 residues. CDR1 and CDR2 (germline): SQVTM, ANQGSEA. CDR3: CSVREGGYEQYF.

The chain recombines TRBV7-2 with TRBJ2-7; TCRdb names TRBD1, which stays unverified in the absence of DNA. The CDR3 sequence is 14 residues long. CDR1 is SGHTA and CDR2 is FQGNSA in the germline V gene. CDR3 sequence: CASLGQGDSYEQYF.

This chain uses TRBV4-1 with TRBJ1-2. The germline V gene has CDR1 MGHRA and CDR2 YSYEKL. The CDR3 extends over 16 amino acids. CDR3 protein: CASSLRGGRRPSGYTF.

The genes are TRBV12-3 or TRBV12-4 and TRBJ2-7; TCRdb's D call, TRBD2, is unchecked because there is no DNA. There are 16 residues in the CDR3. The CDR3 sequence: CASSFSSGLAEYEQYF.

The V and J genes are TRBV27 and TRBJ1-1; TCRdb proposes TRBD1, but this gene call is untestable without DNA. The CDR3 has 13 amino acids. Germline V gene lookup returns CDR1 MNHEY and CDR2 SMNVEV (reference sequence). CDR3 amino acids: CASSDSMNTEAFF.

The rearrangement links TRBV12-3 or TRBV12-4 to TRBJ2-3; without DNA, the TCRdb call of TRBD2 cannot be checked. There are 14 residues in the CDR3. The CDR3 here is CASSLHAGGDTQYF.

V usage is TRBV29-1 and J usage is TRBJ2-7; TCRdb indicates TRBD2, and absent DNA this call remains unverified. Germline CDR1 and CDR2: SQVTM and ANQGSEA. This CDR3 has 14 residues. CDR3 residues: CSVEDGGGTYEQYF.

The V call is TRBV7-8, the J call TRBJ1-2; the D call from TCRdb, TRBD1, cannot be confirmed without DNA. Germline CDR1 reads SGHVS; CDR2 reads FQNEAQ. CDR3 length: 14 residues. The CDR3 here is CASKYGGSGYGYTF.

J is TRBJ2-1 and V is TRBV7-3; TCRdb picks TRBD1, but there is no DNA to check that call. Germline V gives CDR1 SGHTA, CDR2 FQGTGA. The CDR3 contains 16 residues. The CDR3 protein is CASSSGQGGPYNEQFF.

V and J are TRBV7-3 and TRBJ2-1; TCRdb gives TRBD2 as the D gene, but with no DNA this cannot be confirmed. The CDR3 is 15 amino acids. Germline V lookup: CDR1 SGHTA, CDR2 FQGTGA. The CDR3 here is CASSSSGGSYNEQFF.

The chain links TRBV29-1 to TRBJ2-1; the D call from TCRdb, TRBD1, cannot be confirmed without DNA. Germline assignment: CDR1 SQVTM and CDR2 ANQGSEA. The CDR3 is 15 residues long. The chain's CDR3 is CSVEGTGPSYNEQFF.

This chain joins TRBV6-5 and TRBJ1-2; the D call of TRBD1 rests on TCRdb alone, since no DNA is present to check it. Germline values: CDR1 MNHEY, CDR2 SVGAGI. There are 13 residues in the CDR3. The CDR3 sequence: CASTLGVNYGYTF.

The genes are TRBV29-1 and TRBJ2-3. Germline CDR1 and CDR2: SQVTM and ANQGSEA. The CDR3 spans 13 residues. This chain's CDR3 is CSVEDHSTDTQYF.

The genes are TRBV6-5 and TRBJ2-1; TCRdb indicates TRBD1, and absent DNA this call remains unverified. The CDR3 contains 16 residues. Germline V lookup: CDR1 MNHEY, CDR2 SVGAGI. The CDR3 sequence: CASSYDSSFSYNEQFF.